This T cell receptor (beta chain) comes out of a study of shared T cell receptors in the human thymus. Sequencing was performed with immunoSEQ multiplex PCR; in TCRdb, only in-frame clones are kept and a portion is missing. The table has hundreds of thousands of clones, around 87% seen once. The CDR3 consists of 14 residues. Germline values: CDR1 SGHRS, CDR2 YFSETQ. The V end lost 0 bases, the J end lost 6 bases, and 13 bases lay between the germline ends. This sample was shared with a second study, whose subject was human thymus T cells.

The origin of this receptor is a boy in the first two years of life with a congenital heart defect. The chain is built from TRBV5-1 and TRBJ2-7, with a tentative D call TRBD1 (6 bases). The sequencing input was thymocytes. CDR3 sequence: CASSLATGTGEQYF. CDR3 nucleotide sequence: TGCGCCAGCAGCTTGGCCACAGGGACGGGCGAGCAGTACTTC. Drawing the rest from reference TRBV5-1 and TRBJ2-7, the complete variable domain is KAGVTQTPRYLIKTRGQQVTLSCSPISGHRSVSWYQQTPGQGLQFLFEYFSETQRNKGNFPGRFSGRQFSNSRSEMNVSTLELGDSALYLCASSLATGTGEQYFGPGTRLTVT.